This T cell receptor (beta chain) was observed in a study of shared clonotypes between healthy human individuals. In germline, CDR1 is SEHNR, CDR2 FQNEAQ (reference sequence). The length of the CDR3 is 14 residues. J was trimmed by 4 bases and V by 5 bases; bases with no gene match: 5. Using immunoSEQ multiplex PCR, the repertoire was profiled, and TCRdb retains in-frame clones only, with some absent. The sample records approximately 1,000,000 clones, roughly 77% being singletons. Overall study results and limits: Generally, naive subsets came out with larger estimated richness than memory subsets.

Worth noting for this clone: Its specificity is unknown. The same CDR3 arises from other DNA sequences in this sample as well.

Sequenced input: memory CD4+ T cells from PBMCs. Subset described: CD45RA-negative fraction. V gene TRBV7-9 combines with J gene TRBJ2-5, with 9 bases identical to TRBD1. The receptor comes from a man aged 18 to 30 in good health. Some clones in this sample may be carry-over from other donors' samples. CDR3 region: CASSPTGGSETQYF. CDR3 in DNA: TGTGCCAGCAGCCCAACAGGGGGCTCAGAGACCCAGTACTTC.